One sample yielded the 15 T cell receptor beta chains listed below, sequenced in a study of blood T cells in healthy people across ages (dated by TCRdb to between 2015 and 2017). The library was generated by 5' RACE. A second PCR of about 7 to 12 cycles was run with a J-beta primer mix and a sample-barcoded 5' primer. The public reads were quality trimmed at Q25 with fastp and then assembled into clones with MiXCR by TCRdb, keeping productive beta chains. Rows are unified per CDR3 protein, each entry keeping the most common DNA and genes. The sample table contains 1.8 million or so distinct CDR3 sequences; only one count was recorded for approximately 39% of them. The ten most abundant clones make up 23% of the sample. Sample: blood. All receptors come from a human donor in good health.

The table lists this clonotype with a few counts. The chain employs TRBV6-6 and TRBJ2-5; 7 nucleotides align to TRBD1. Per the germline V gene, CDR1 is MNHNY and CDR2 is SVGAGI (reference sequence). Trimming cost V 6 bases and J 7 bases; bases outside gene matches: 11. The CDR3 runs to 14 residues. In DNA, the CDR3 is TGTGCCAGCAGAAAAGACAGGGAACGGGGGACCCAGTACTTC. As protein: CASRKDRERGTQYF.

This clonotype occurred once. V and J are TRBV20-1 and TRBJ2-5, with TRBD2 matching 8 bases. The J segment lost 5 bases and the V segment lost 7 bases, leaving 9 bases of the junction unmatched. This CDR3 spans 13 amino acids. Germline CDR1 is DFQATT and CDR2 is SNEGSKA (reference sequence). CDR3 DNA sequence: TGCAGTGTCGGGAGGGGACTTCGGGAGACCCAGTACTTC. It codes for CSVGRGLRETQYF.

The rearrangement uses TRBV4-3 and TRBJ1-2; a weak D match, TRBD1 (6 bases). The CDR3 runs 16 residues. Germline CDR1 is LGHNA and CDR2 is YSLEER. Between the trimmed V and J ends, which lost 4 bases and 0 bases, there was a span of 15 bases. The DNA for the CDR3 is TGCGCCAGCAGCCTCTTGTGGGGGGCTCCTAACTATGGCTACACCTTC. This sequence encodes CASSLLWGAPNYGYTF.

The V and J genes are TRBV12-5 and TRBJ1-2, with TRBD1 matching 7 bases. The trim removed 3 bases at V and 8 bases at J, leaving 6 bases unmatched. CDR3 size: 13 residues. The germline gives CDR1 LGHNT, CDR2 FRNRAP. The CDR3 loop is CASGFGGTEGYTF. The DNA for the CDR3 is TGTGCTAGTGGTTTTGGGGGGACAGAGGGCTACACCTTC.

The chain is built from TRBV21-1 and TRBJ1-4; the D segment call TRBD1 is taken from the table without a DNA check. TRBV21-1 is marked as a pseudogene. CDR3 length equals 16 residues. Here the CDR3 DNA reads TGTGCCAGCAGCAAAGCACGCCCCGGACGCAGGGAAAAACTGTTTTTT. Encoded protein: CASSKARPGRREKLFF.

In its sample, this clonotype was seen many times. The rearrangement uses TRBV4-3 and TRBJ2-1, with TRBD2 matching over 10 bases. V dropped 4 bases and J dropped 9; count of bases not matched to a gene: 9. The CDR3 extends over 15 amino acids. CDR1 is LGHNA and CDR2 is YSLEER in the germline V gene. Here the CDR3 DNA reads TGCGCCAGCAGCCGCCACGTTGGACTAGCGGTTGAGCAGTTCTTC. Residues: CASSRHVGLAVEQFF.

This clonotype was counted once. The gene calls are TRBV6-2 or TRBV6-3 and TRBJ1-5, with D unclear. V shed 10 bases and J shed 0 bases, with 19 bases lying between them. The CDR3 has 16 amino acids. The germline CDR1 and CDR2 sequences are MNHEY and SVGEGT. The DNA for the CDR3 is TGTGCCACCGAACCCCGGGATCGTCCTAGCAATCAGCCCCAGCATTTT. This translates into CATEPRDRPSNQPQHF.

This chain uses TRBV7-8 with TRBJ2-6; D is ambiguous. CDR1 and CDR2 from the germline V gene are SGHVS and FQNEAQ. The CDR3 has 12 amino acids. The CDR3 sequence: CATYSGANVLTF. The CDR3 coding sequence is TGTGCTACGTACTCTGGGGCCAACGTCCTGACTTTC.

This clonotype occurred a few times. The chain has TRBV6-1 and TRBJ1-4, with TRBD1 identical over 9 bases. Germline V lookup: CDR1 MNHNS, CDR2 SASEGT. The ends lost 6 bases at V and 14 bases at J; junction bases unmatched: 1. This CDR3 has 10 residues. CDR3 DNA sequence: TGTGCCAGCAGAGGGACAGGGCTGTTTTTT. It translates to CASRGTGLFF.

This clonotype was recorded only once. This rearrangement joins TRBV6-5 to TRBJ2-7; D is uncertain. The CDR3 loop spans 13 amino acids. CDR1 is MNHEY and CDR2 is SVGAGI in the germline V gene. Trimming shortened V by 0 bases and J by 10 bases, and 13 bases separated the two germline ends. The CDR3 DNA reads TGTGCCAGCAGTTACTCGGCACTCCAAACCCAGTACTTC. It specifies CASSYSALQTQYF.

The CDR3 coding sequence is TGCAGTGCTAGAGTAAACAACTATGGCTACACCTTC. Protein sequence: CSARVNNYGYTF. The V and J genes are TRBV20-1 and TRBJ1-2; D call uncertain. The CDR3 contains 12 residues. Germline V lookup: CDR1 DFQATT, CDR2 SNEGSKA (reference sequence). V dropped 1 base and J dropped 2 bases, with 5 bases sitting between them.

The chain recombines TRBV28 with TRBJ2-3; D gene uncertain. Germline V lookup: CDR1 MDHEN, CDR2 SYDVKM. The CDR3 is 11 residues long. Trimming removed 7 bases at V and 4 bases at J, with 6 bases between. The CDR3 DNA reads TGTGCCAGCACCGAGGCAGATACGCAGTATTTT. This translates into CASTEADTQYF.

This chain uses TRBV5-1 with TRBJ2-7, with 8 bases matching TRBD1. CDR3 length equals 15 residues. J lost 9 bases, V lost 0 bases, and 11 bases had no gene match. Germline CDR1 SGHRS, CDR2 YFSETQ. CDR3 bases: TGCGCCAGCAGCTTGGAGCCGATGACAGGGGCTGTGCAGTACTTC. Translated: CASSLEPMTGAVQYF. The entire variable domain, with the rest obtained from reference TRBV5-1 and TRBJ2-7, is as follows: KAGVTQTPRYLIKTRGQQVTLSCSPISGHRSVSWYQQTPGQGLQFLFEYFSETQRNKGNFPGRFSGRQFSNSRSEMNVSTLELGDSALYLCASSLEPMTGAVQYFGPGTRLTVT.

The chain couples TRBV24-1 to TRBJ1-5, with D uncertain. V lost 1 base, J lost 7 bases, and 7 bases lay in between. Looked up from germline, CDR1 is KGHDR and CDR2 is SFDVKD. This CDR3 is built from 13 residues. The CDR3, as DNA: TGTGCCACCAGTGATTTCATAGACCAGCCCCAGCATTTT. Its protein is CATSDFIDQPQHF.

The chain combines TRBV15 with TRBJ2-4; 7 bases map to TRBD1. CDR1 is LNHNV and CDR2 is YYDKDF in the germline V gene (reference sequence). This CDR3 region has 16 residues. Trimming removed 3 bases from V and 0 bases from J; junction bases left unmatched: 5. CDR3 sequence (DNA): TGTGCCACCAGCAGTTACCGACAGGGAGCCAAAAACATTCAGTACTTC. This translates into CATSSYRQGAKNIQYF.